This T cell receptor beta chain was captured by sequencing in a study of radiotherapy plus CTLA-4 blockade in lung cancer. Generated by immunoSEQ multiplex PCR, the TCRdb table keeps only in-frame clones and is missing some. The table has fewer than 50,000 clones, 63% seen once. To note about this clone: Mismatch with germline at one junction end may stem from a read error.

The CDR3 has 14 residues. Germline CDR1 reads SSHAT; CDR2 reads FNYEAQ (reference sequence). This sample comprised peripheral blood, obtained from a patient treated with radiotherapy plus ipilimumab. The rearrangement links TRBV7-7 to TRBJ2-1; D is unresolved. This clonotype was obtained from a human donor with non-small cell lung cancer who had a partial response to radiotherapy plus ipilimumab. For the CDR3, the DNA is TGTGCTAGCAGCTTAAACCTGGCCTCTAATGAGCAGTTCTTC. Translated: CASSLNLASNEQFF.